This T cell receptor (beta chain) comes out of a study of cytomegalovirus exposure and HLA in healthy donors. Study as a whole: Across roughly 400 genotyped donors, over 70% landed in the Caucasian-associated ancestry cluster. Notes on the study in general: Among TCR beta chains, those listed as cytomegalovirus-associated numbered around 180. Later analysis identified about 15,000 TCR beta sequences associated with HLA alleles, using a false discovery rate threshold of 0.05. Later analysis suggested most CMV-associated TCR beta chains were HLA-restricted.

Turning to this clone: Antigen: not known.

It was with 60 Vbeta and 13 Jbeta primers that the PCR ran. Libraries were prepared by immunoSEQ multiplex PCR; TCRdb keeps only in-frame clonotypes and omits some of them. The sample includes some 140,000 clones, about three quarters of them seen just once. Trimming removed 4 bases from V and 4 bases from J; junction bases left unmatched: 6. The CDR3 is 16 amino acids. Per the germline V gene, CDR1 is SGHDT and CDR2 is YYEEEE. The rearrangement links TRBV5-6 to TRBJ2-7; the match to TRBD2 covers 15 bases. This TCR derives from a female donor in good health and CMV-seropositive. The material sequenced was PBMCs. The CDR3 nucleotides are TGTGCCAGCAGCCCCTGGGGGACTAGCGGGGGGTACGAGCAGTACTTC. Its translation: CASSPWGTSGGYEQYF.